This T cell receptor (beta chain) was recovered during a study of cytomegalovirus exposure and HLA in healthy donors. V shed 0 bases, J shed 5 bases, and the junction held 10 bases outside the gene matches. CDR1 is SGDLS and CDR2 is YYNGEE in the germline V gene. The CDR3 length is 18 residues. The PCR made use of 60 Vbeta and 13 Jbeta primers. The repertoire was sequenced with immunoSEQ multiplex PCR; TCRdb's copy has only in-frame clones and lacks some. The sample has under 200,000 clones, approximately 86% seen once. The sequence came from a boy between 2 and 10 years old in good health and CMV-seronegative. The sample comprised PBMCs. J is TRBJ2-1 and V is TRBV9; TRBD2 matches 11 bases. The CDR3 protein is CASSVVGAGLAENNEQFF. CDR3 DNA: TGTGCCAGCAGCGTAGTTGGGGCGGGACTAGCGGAAAACAATGAGCAGTTCTTC.